Below are 22 T cell receptor beta chains sequenced from a single sample in a study of a mutant IDH1 vaccine in newly diagnosed glioma. Here immunoSEQ multiplex PCR was the method, and the copy in TCRdb shows in-frame clones only, minus some. This sample yields around 56,000 clones, of which roughly 80% are seen a single time; over 3% belongs to the top ten. Their antigen targets remain unknown. Specified time point: week 5, during vaccination. Vaccinated patients received 300 ug of mutant IDH1 20-mer peptide per dose, with topical imiquimod. This specimen was PBMCs, taken from a glioma patient whose treatment included an IDH1 peptide vaccine. The receptor source for this set is a young woman with glioma. Some clones in this sample may be carry-over from other donors' samples.

This chain uses TRBV12-5 with TRBJ1-4; TRBD1 might be the D (6 bases). The V end was cut by 1 base, the J end by 4 bases, with 13 bases between. The CDR3 extends over 16 amino acids. Per the germline V gene, CDR1 is LGHNT and CDR2 is FRNRAP. For the CDR3, the DNA is TGTGCTAGTGGTTTGGAACTCCAGGGACATAATGAAAAACTGTTTTTT. It encodes CASGLELQGHNEKLFF.

This chain links TRBV4-1 with TRBJ2-7, with 7 nucleotides matching TRBD2. CDR1 and CDR2 (germline): MGHRA, YSYEKL. The CDR3 length is 15 residues. V lost 4 bases, J lost 2 bases, and 8 bases stayed unmatched. CDR3 in amino acids: CASSLLLAEAYEQYF. The CDR3 DNA reads TGCGCCAGCAGCCTCCTCCTAGCGGAGGCCTACGAGCAGTACTTC.

The chain combines TRBV5-1 with TRBJ1-3; D is perhaps TRBD1 (5 bases). Germline V gene sequence: CDR1 SGHRS, CDR2 YFSETQ. V lost 3 bases and J 15 bases, leaving 13 bases between the germline ends. CDR3 length: 11 residues. Here the CDR3 reads CASSSNRGTYF. The CDR3 DNA follows: TGCGCCAGCAGCTCCAACCGGGGGACATATTTT.

The chain links TRBV2 to TRBJ2-1; 8 nucleotides line up with TRBD2. With V trimmed by 7 bases and J by 8 bases, 10 bases remained unmatched. Germline-derived CDR1 and CDR2 are SNHLY and FYNNEI. CDR3 length: 14 residues. CDR3 protein: CASISAGASYEQFF. The DNA of the CDR3 is TGTGCCAGCATCTCAGCGGGAGCATCCTATGAGCAGTTCTTC.

CDR3 sequence reads: CASSQGAGGTYTQYF. CDR3 DNA sequence: TGCGCCAGCAGCCAAGGGGCGGGGGGGACTTATACGCAGTATTTT. The V call is TRBV4-3, the J call TRBJ2-3; TRBD2 matches 9 bases. The V and J ends lost 1 base and 7 bases, in that order; junction bases with no gene match: 6. This CDR3 contains 15 residues. In germline, CDR1 is LGHNA, CDR2 YSLEER.

CDR3 residues: CASSDDLQDFNYGYTF. The CDR3 bases are TGTGCCAGCAGCGACGATTTACAGGATTTTAACTATGGCTACACCTTC. V and J are TRBV9 and TRBJ1-2; maybe TRBD1 (5 bases). This CDR3 contains 16 residues. Germline V gives CDR1 SGDLS, CDR2 YYNGEE. V lost 3 bases and J lost 1, with 16 bases in between.

This chain uses TRBV29-1 with TRBJ2-7, with 7 bases fitting TRBD1. This CDR3 region has 13 residues. The J segment lost 3 bases and the V segment lost 0 bases, leaving 2 bases of the junction unmatched. Germline V CDR1 and CDR2: SQVTM, ANQGSEA. This CDR3 is CSVEEGQFYEQYF. DNA of the CDR3: TGCAGCGTTGAAGAGGGACAGTTCTACGAGCAGTACTTC.

V usage is TRBV2 and J usage is TRBJ2-1; possible D gene TRBD2, 6 bases. Germline-derived CDR1 and CDR2 are SNHLY and FYNNEI. Deletions cut 4 bases from V and 4 bases from J, with 17 bases between. This CDR3 region has 16 residues. CDR3 DNA: TGTGCCAGCAGTGCCTGGGACTCAAAGACGTACAATGAGCAGTTCTTC. This translates into CASSAWDSKTYNEQFF. Full variable domain (remainder filled in from reference TRBV2 and TRBJ2-1): EPEVTQTPSHQVTQMGQEVILRCVPISNHLYFYWYRQILGQKVEFLVSFYNNEISEKSEIFDDQFSVERPDGSNFTLKIRSTKLEDSAMYFCASSAWDSKTYNEQFFGPGTRLTVL.

The chain employs TRBV9 and TRBJ2-3; D gene unclear. V was clipped by 0 bases and J by 5 bases, with 4 bases between them. Germline V CDR1 and CDR2: SGDLS, YYNGEE. The CDR3 totals 12 residues. The CDR3 loop reads CASSVDLDTQYF. The DNA of the CDR3 is TGTGCCAGCAGCGTAGATCTAGATACGCAGTATTTT.

This chain connects TRBV2 to TRBJ1-2; D not certain. The germline gives CDR1 SNHLY, CDR2 FYNNEI. The CDR3 contains 14 residues. V lost 3 bases and J lost 6, with 14 bases in between. CDR3 DNA sequence: TGTGCCAGCAGTGATATTTGGCGCCAAGATGGCTACACCTTC. Translation gives CASSDIWRQDGYTF.

The chain combines TRBV9 with TRBJ1-2, with unresolved D. Trimming removed 1 base from V and 0 bases from J, with 4 bases in between. Germline CDR1 and CDR2: SGDLS and YYNGEE. The CDR3 consists of 13 residues. The CDR3 DNA reads TGTGCCAGCAGCGTATATACTAACTATGGCTACACCTTC. This encodes CASSVYTNYGYTF.

The chain recombines TRBV2 with TRBJ2-2; 9 bases map to TRBD2. V shed 6 bases, J shed 4 bases, and the junction held 3 bases outside the gene matches. From germline, CDR1 is SNHLY and CDR2 FYNNEI. The length of the CDR3 is 14 residues. CDR3 coding DNA: TGTGCCAGCAGACTTAGCGGGGGCACCGGGGAGCTGTTTTTT. Its translation is CASRLSGGTGELFF.

V is TRBV7-2 and J is TRBJ1-6; D might be TRBD1 (5 bases). Germline V gene lookup returns CDR1 SGHTA and CDR2 FQGNSA. Trimming cost V 1 base and J 6 bases, with 16 bases left between them. The CDR3 is 17 amino acids. The CDR3 protein is CASSLVGAGVLNSPLHF. The CDR3 nucleotides read TGTGCCAGCAGCTTAGTCGGGGCGGGGGTCCTTAATTCACCCCTCCACTTT.

In its sample, this clone was seen once. The chain is built from TRBV7-2 and TRBJ1-2; no clear D. Trimming stripped 1 base from V and 7 bases from J, with 13 bases between. CDR3 length: 14 amino acids. Germline values: CDR1 SGHTA, CDR2 FQGNSA. This CDR3 reads CASSLVRGFAGYTF. The CDR3 region has the DNA TGTGCCAGCAGCTTAGTTCGAGGGTTCGCTGGCTACACCTTC.

The chain carries TRBV6-5 and TRBJ2-7, with TRBD1 identical over 7 bases. The CDR3 extends over 13 amino acids. J was trimmed by 6 bases and V by 6 bases; bases with no gene match: 8. Germline V gene lookup returns CDR1 MNHEY and CDR2 SVGAGI. The DNA of the CDR3 is TGTGCCAGCAGCTCCCGGGCAGGGGGCGAGCAGTACTTC. Residues: CASSSRAGGEQYF.

The rearrangement joins TRBV4-1 to TRBJ2-7; the match to TRBD2 covers 7 bases. From germline, CDR1 is MGHRA and CDR2 YSYEKL. V gave up 0 bases and J gave up 3 bases; unmatched junction bases: 11. The CDR3 is 17 residues long. CDR3 nucleotides: TGCGCCAGCAGCCAAGATTCGGAGCGGGAATTCTACTACGAGCAGTACTTC. Its protein is CASSQDSEREFYYEQYF.

This clone occurred a few times. The chain uses TRBV2 and TRBJ1-5; weak D call: TRBD1 (5 bases). The CDR3 contains 16 residues. Trimming removed 2 bases from V and 6 bases from J, with 17 bases in between. Germline-derived CDR1 and CDR2 are SNHLY and FYNNEI. CDR3 loop: CASSEWGGSLRQPQHF. CDR3 DNA sequence: TGTGCCAGCAGTGAATGGGGGGGTAGTCTCCGTCAGCCCCAGCATTTT.

Note on this clone: Other DNA sequences in this specimen translate into the identical CDR3. V usage is TRBV29-1 and J usage is TRBJ1-1; the D is unclear. The germline V gene has CDR1 SQVTM and CDR2 ANQGSEA. The CDR3 consists of 12 residues. V dropped 4 bases and J dropped 4 bases, with 10 bases sitting between them. This chain's CDR3 is CSVVVSLTEAFF. CDR3 bases: TGCAGCGTTGTAGTCAGTCTCACTGAAGCTTTCTTT.

V is TRBV11-3 and J is TRBJ2-3; 14 nucleotides match TRBD2. Per germline, CDR1 SGHNT and CDR2 YENEEA. V lost 4 bases and J lost 0; bases outside the gene matches: 9. The CDR3 has 19 residues. CDR3: CASSSWTSGRTASTDTQYF. For the CDR3, the DNA is TGTGCCAGCAGCTCATGGACTAGCGGGAGGACCGCTAGCACAGATACGCAGTATTTT.

This chain connects TRBV19 to TRBJ1-2; the match to TRBD1 covers 8 bases. The junction had 5 bases not matched to a gene; V was cut back by 1 base and J by 7 bases. The CDR3 covers 14 residues. Germline lookup yields CDR1 LNHDA and CDR2 SQIVND (reference sequence). The CDR3 spells CASSIGAGGRGYTF. The CDR3 region has the DNA TGTGCCAGTAGTATAGGGGCAGGGGGCCGTGGCTACACCTTC.

The chain recombines TRBV5-5 with TRBJ2-1; D is undetermined. CDR3 length equals 17 residues. Germline V gene lookup returns CDR1 SGHKS and CDR2 YYEKEE (reference sequence). V was cut by 1 base and J by 0 bases, with 14 bases left in between. Written as DNA, the CDR3 is TGTGCCAGCAGCTTGCGGGTTCAAGCCCTCTCCTACAATGAGCAGTTCTTC. As protein: CASSLRVQALSYNEQFF. Supplemented by reference TRBV5-5 and TRBJ2-1, the full variable domain reads DAGVTQSPTHLIKTRGQQVTLRCSPISGHKSVSWYQQVLGQGPQFIFQYYEKEERGRGNFPDRFSARQFPNYSSELNVNALLLGDSALYLCASSLRVQALSYNEQFFGPGTRLTVL.

This chain links TRBV6-1 with TRBJ2-7; D might be TRBD1 or TRBD2, each matching 5 bases. CDR1 and CDR2 (germline): MNHNS, SASEGT. V was shortened by 6 bases and J by 2 bases, with 14 bases between the two germline ends. CDR3 length equals 14 residues. The CDR3 nucleotides read TGTGCCAGCAGCCAGAGGGGTCCCGCCTACGAGCAGTACTTC. Its translation is CASSQRGPAYEQYF.